The T cell receptor (beta chain) under discussion was sequenced for a study of CD8+ T cells in alopecia areata listed by TCRdb under 2018. Background for the entire study: Treated patients were enrolled in an open-label pilot trial of oral tofacitinib at 5 to 10 mg twice daily for moderate-to-severe alopecia areata. Patients stayed on tofacitinib for 6 to 18 months and then had 6 months of follow-up off drug so that delayed response and recurrence could be assessed. The SALT score, which quantifies the percentage of affected scalp surface area, was used to measure disease severity in treated patients. High-throughput TCRbeta sequencing was used to examine T cell clonal expansion in alopecia areata in both the C3H/HeJ mouse model and human patients. Human TCRbeta sequencing covered scalp tissue and sorted CD4+ and CD8+ peripheral blood T cells from patchy and totalis/universalis alopecia areata patients and healthy controls. Tofacitinib-treated patients had biopsies at baseline and at 4 and 24 weeks of treatment, with a later scalp biopsy in several patients. Scalp clonality was compared among normal scalp (n=4), patchy alopecia areata scalp (n=8), and alopecia totalis/universalis scalp (n=8). RNA was obtained with the PAXgene miRNA kit for fixed scalp, the miRNeasy kit for PBMCs, and the RNeasy kit for mouse skin. TCRbeta CDR3 regions were amplified by immunoSEQ multiplex PCR with 35 Vbeta forward and 13 Jbeta reverse primers. The research as a whole found: Higher clonality and more expanded CD8+ clones were observed in lesional scalp than in normal scalp, particularly in alopecia totalis/universalis, a finding suggestive of antigenic drive. Scalp TCR repertoire analysis is complicated because resident alphabeta T cells in normal human skin are also sequenced, whereas mouse skin is dominated by gammadelta T cells. TCR sequences shared between patients were less clear than in mice, possibly partly because of HLA diversity in the patient population. With tofacitinib, both scalp clonality and the number of expanded CD8+ clones among the top 100 scalp clones went down significantly. Many expanded lesional clones persisted in scalp and blood during tofacitinib treatment, which may partly explain relapse after stopping treatment. Because the treated cohort was small and had just a single nonresponder, larger studies are needed to establish links between baseline CD8+ expansion and response.

The time point label of this sample denotes: more than 3 weeks on oral tofacitinib. In the paper's terms, the treatment or condition label means: oral pan-JAK inhibitor, 5-10 mg twice daily. From alopecia areata patients, peripheral blood was collected along with lesional scalp punch biopsies. PBMCs were separated by density centrifugation and stained for CD3, CD4 and CD8, after which CD4+ and CD8+ T cells were sorted on a FACSAria. Comments on this clone: Its recognized antigen is unknown. The sample holds no much larger clone one base away, and base qualities are not on file. Distinct nucleotide sequences in the sample also encode this CDR3.

Library method: the immunoSEQ multiplex PCR assay. To provide template for TCR sequencing, every sample had RNA extracted and reverse transcribed into cDNA. First-strand cDNA was synthesized with SuperScript III using a 2:1 mix of oligo-dT and random hexamers. A synthetic immune receptor repertoire was used to assess amplification bias, and residual bias was removed computationally. As for the original processing: Raw reads were preprocessed to remove errors, and CDR3 was defined by IMGT conventions from the conserved cysteine to phenylalanine. Clonality was computed by normalizing Shannon entropy by log2 of the number of productive unique TCRs and subtracting the result from 1. Scalp TCRbeta sequences were cross-referenced with sorted blood CD4 and CD8 repertoires so that the CD4 or CD8 identity of scalp clones could be inferred. The immuneACCESS repertoire file appears here via TCRdb, limited to in-frame rearrangements. These files lack a portion of the clones; in checked studies, under half of the deficit traces to unresolved V genes, and the cause of the others is not known. That table gives V, J and clone size, and the DNA gave D and trimming. A total of about 200,000 clones appear in this sample, about 58% of them only once. The ten largest clones represent about 1.6% of the sample.

Measured from the cysteine to the phenylalanine, the CDR3 is 12 residues long. Solely the CDR3 DNA is kept, with 36 bases framed from the first base. CDR1 SQVTM and CDR2 ANQGSEA were looked up in the germline V gene. V is shortened by 4 bases, J by 2 bases, and the region joining them spans 8 bases. The chain uses TRBV29-1 and TRBJ1-1, with the D gene too uncertain to name. The receptor was isolated from a human donor with alopecia areata. The sample here was CD4+ T cells sorted from blood, taken at week 4, from a patient treated with tofacitinib. This receptor has the CDR3 CSVGGVNTEAFF. The sequence in DNA is TGCAGCGTTGGTGGTGTTAACACTGAAGCTTTCTTT.